This TCR beta chain comes out of a study of Ad26.COV2.S vaccination and SARS-CoV-2 variants. Study information: Trial arm assignment for the donor was COV1001 Ad26.COV2.S. Notes on the study in general: Responses of T cells in total may have been underestimated by the TCR breadth and depth analyses.

V was clipped by 6 bases and J by 4 bases; unmatched bases: 9. CDR1 and CDR2 (germline): SNHLY, FYNNEI. The CDR3 covers 16 residues. Profiled with immunoSEQ multiplex PCR; TCRdb holds only in-frame clones, not every one. The sample shows more than 300,000 clones, around 89% of them seen only once. As to treatment: about 20 received Ad26.COV2.S at low or high dose, single or two shots; 5 received placebo; per-sample allocation not given. Sampling happened 63 days after the first vaccine or placebo injection. In this sample, this clone turned up many times. Its cognate antigen is unknown. Sequences were derived from peripheral blood, sampled in a trial of Ad26.COV2.S vaccine versus placebo. This chain joins TRBV2 and TRBJ2-7, with 13 nucleotides matching TRBD2. This receptor was taken from a person between 18 and 59 years old who received the Ad26.COV2.S COVID-19 vaccine or a placebo. DNA of the CDR3: TGTGCCAGCAGCGTCGGACTAGCGGGGGCTGGGTACGAGCAGTACTTC. Amino acid sequence: CASSVGLAGAGYEQYF.